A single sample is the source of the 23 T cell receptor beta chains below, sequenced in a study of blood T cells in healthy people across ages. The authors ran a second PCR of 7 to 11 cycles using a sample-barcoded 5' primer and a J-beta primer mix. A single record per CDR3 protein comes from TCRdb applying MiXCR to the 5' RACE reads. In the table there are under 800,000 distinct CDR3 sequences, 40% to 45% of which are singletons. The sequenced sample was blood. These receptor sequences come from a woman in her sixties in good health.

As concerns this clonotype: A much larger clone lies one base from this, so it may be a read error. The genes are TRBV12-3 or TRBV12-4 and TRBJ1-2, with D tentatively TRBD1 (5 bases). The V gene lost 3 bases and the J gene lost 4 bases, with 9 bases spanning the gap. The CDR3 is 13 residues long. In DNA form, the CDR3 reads TGTGCCAGCAGTTTGGGGGAAACCTATGGCTACACCTTC. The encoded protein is CASSLGETYGYTF.

The CDR3 DNA sequence: TGTGCCAGCACCGGGACTAGCGGGAGCATAAATGAGCAGTTCTTC. This codes for CASTGTSGSINEQFF. The chain recombines TRBV6-5 with TRBJ2-1; 14 positions match TRBD2. The CDR3 is 15 residues long. Trimming took 7 bases from V and 7 from J; bases not matched to a gene: 6. Germline values: CDR1 MNHEY, CDR2 SVGAGI.

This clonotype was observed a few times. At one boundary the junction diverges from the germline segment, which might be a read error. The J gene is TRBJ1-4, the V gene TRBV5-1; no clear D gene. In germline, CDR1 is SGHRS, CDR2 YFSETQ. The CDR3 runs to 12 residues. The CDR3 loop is CASSQDSEKLFF. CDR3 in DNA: TGTGCCAGCAGCCAAGATAGCGAAAAACTGTTTTTT.

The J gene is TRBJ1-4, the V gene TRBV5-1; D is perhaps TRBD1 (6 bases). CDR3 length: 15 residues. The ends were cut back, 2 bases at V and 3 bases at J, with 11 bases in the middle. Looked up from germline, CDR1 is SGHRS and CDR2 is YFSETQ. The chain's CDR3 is CASSLTQGSNEKLFF. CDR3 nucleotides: TGCGCCAGCAGCTTAACACAGGGATCTAATGAAAAACTGTTTTTT.

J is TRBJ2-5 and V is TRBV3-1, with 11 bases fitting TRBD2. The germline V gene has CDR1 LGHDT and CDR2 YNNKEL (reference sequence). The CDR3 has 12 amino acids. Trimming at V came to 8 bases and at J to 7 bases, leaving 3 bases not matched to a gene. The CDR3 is CASGTSGGTQYF. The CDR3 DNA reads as TGTGCCAGCGGGACTAGCGGAGGGACCCAGTACTTC.

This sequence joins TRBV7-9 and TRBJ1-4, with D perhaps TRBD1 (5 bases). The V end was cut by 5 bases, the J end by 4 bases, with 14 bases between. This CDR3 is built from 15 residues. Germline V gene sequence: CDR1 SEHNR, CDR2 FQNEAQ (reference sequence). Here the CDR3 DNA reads TGTGCCAGCAGCATGGGACTTCAGGGTAATGAAAAACTGTTTTTT. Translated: CASSMGLQGNEKLFF.

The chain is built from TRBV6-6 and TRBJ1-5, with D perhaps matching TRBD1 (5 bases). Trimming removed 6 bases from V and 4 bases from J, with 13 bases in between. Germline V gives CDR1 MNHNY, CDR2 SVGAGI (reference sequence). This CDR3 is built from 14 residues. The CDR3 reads CASRPGRSNQPQHF. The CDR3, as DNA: TGTGCCAGCAGACCGGGACGCAGTAATCAGCCCCAGCATTTT.

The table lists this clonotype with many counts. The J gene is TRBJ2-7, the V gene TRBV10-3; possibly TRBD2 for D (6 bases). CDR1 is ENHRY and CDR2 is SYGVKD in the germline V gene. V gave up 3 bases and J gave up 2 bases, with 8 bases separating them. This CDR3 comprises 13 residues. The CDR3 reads CAISDGGAYEQYF. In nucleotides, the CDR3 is TGTGCCATCAGTGATGGAGGGGCCTACGAGCAGTACTTC.

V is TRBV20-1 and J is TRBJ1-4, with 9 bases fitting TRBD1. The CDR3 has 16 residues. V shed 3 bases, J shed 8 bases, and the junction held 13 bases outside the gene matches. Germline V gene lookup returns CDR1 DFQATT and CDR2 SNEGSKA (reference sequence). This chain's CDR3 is CSASQATGGRSEKLFF. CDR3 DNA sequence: TGCAGTGCTAGCCAAGCGACAGGGGGACGGAGCGAAAAACTGTTTTTT.

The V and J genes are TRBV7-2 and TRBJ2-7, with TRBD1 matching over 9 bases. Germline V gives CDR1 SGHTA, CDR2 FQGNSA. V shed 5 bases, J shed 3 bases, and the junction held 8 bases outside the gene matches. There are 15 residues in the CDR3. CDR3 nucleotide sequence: TGTGCCAGCAGCATTGACAGGGGGAAAGTCTACGAGCAGTACTTC. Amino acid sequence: CASSIDRGKVYEQYF.

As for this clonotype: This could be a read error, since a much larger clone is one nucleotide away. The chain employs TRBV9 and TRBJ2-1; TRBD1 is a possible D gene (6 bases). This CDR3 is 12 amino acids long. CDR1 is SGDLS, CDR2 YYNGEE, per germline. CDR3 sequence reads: CAGSVRGSEQFF. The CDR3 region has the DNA TGTGCCGGCAGCGTAAGGGGGAGTGAGCAGTTCTTC.

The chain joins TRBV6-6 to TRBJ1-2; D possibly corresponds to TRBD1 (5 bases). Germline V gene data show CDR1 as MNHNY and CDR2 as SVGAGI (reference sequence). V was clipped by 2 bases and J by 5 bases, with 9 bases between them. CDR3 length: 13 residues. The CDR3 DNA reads TGTGCCAGCAGTTACGACAGCTTTTATGGCTACACCTTC. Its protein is CASSYDSFYGYTF.

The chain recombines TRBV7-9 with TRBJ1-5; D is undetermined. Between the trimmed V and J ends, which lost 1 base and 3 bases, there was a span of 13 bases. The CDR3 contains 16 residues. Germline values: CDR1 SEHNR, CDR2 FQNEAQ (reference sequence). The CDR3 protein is CASSLGVAGPNQPQHF. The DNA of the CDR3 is TGTGCCAGCAGCTTAGGGGTAGCAGGTCCCAATCAGCCCCAGCATTTT. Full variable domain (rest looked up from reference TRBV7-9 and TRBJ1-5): DTGVSQNPRHKITKRGQNVTFRCDPISEHNRLYWYRQTLGQGPEFLTYFQNEAQLEKSRLLSDRFSAERPKGSFSTLEIQRTEQGDSAMYLCASSLGVAGPNQPQHFGDGTRLSIL.

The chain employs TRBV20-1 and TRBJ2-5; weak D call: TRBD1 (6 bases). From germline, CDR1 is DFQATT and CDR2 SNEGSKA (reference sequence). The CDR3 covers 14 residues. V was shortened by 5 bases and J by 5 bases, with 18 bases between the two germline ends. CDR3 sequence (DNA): TGCAGTGCTCCTTTCCAGGGGAGCTTGGAGACCCAGTACTTC. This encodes CSAPFQGSLETQYF.

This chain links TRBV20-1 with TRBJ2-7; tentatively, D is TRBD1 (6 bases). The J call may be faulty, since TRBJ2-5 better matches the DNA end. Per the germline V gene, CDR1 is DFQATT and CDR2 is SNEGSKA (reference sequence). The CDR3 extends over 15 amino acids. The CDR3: CSARDPGAGVETQYF. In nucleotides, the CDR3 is TGCAGTGCTAGAGATCCCGGAGCAGGGGTGGAGACCCAGTACTTC.

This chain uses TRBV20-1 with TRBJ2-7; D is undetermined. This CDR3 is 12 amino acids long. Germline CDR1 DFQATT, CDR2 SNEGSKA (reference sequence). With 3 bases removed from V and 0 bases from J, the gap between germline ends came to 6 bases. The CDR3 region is CSASWASYEQYF. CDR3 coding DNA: TGCAGTGCTAGTTGGGCCTCCTACGAGCAGTACTTC.

The CDR3 DNA follows: TGCAGTGCTAGAGACCCAGCGGGCATCTCCTACAATGAGCAGTTCTTC. Its translation: CSARDPAGISYNEQFF. V is TRBV20-1 and J is TRBJ2-1; weak D call: TRBD2 (6 bases). V lost 0 bases and J 0 bases, leaving 12 bases between the germline ends. CDR3 length equals 16 residues. In germline, CDR1 is DFQATT, CDR2 SNEGSKA (reference sequence).

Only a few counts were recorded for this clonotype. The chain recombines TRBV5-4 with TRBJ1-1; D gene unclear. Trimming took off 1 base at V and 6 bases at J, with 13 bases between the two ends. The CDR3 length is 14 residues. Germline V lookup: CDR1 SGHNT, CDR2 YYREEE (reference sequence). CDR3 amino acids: CASSLPIGGAEAFF. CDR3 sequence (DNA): TGTGCCAGCAGCTTGCCCATCGGAGGTGCTGAAGCTTTCTTT.

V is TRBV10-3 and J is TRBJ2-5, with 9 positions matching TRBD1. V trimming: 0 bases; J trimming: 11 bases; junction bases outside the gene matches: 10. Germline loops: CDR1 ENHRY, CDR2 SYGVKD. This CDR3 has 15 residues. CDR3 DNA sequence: TGTGCCATCAGTGAGTCAACAGGGGGCTACAATGAGCAGTACTTC. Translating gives CAISESTGGYNEQYF.

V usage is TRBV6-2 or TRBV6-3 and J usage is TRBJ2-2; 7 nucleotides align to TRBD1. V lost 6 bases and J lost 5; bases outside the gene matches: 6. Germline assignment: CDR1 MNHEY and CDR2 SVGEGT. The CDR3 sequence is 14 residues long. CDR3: CASRTTGYTGELFF. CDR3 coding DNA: TGTGCCAGCAGGACGACAGGGTATACCGGGGAGCTGTTTTTT.

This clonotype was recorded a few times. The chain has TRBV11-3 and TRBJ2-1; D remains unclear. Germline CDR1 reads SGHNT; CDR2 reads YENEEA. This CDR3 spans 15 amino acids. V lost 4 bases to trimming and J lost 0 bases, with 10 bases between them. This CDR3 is CASSSSWSSYNEQFF. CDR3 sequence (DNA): TGTGCCAGCAGCTCCTCGTGGAGCTCCTACAATGAGCAGTTCTTC.

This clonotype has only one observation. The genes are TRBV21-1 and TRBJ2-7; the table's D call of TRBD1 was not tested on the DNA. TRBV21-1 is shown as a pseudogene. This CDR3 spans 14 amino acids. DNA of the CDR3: TGTGCCATCGTCGGGGGGATCTTTATCGATGAGCAGTACTTC. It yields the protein CAIVGGIFIDEQYF.

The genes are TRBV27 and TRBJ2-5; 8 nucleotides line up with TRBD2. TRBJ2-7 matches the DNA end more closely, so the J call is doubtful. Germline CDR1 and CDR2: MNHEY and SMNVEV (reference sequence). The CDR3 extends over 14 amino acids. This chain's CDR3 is CASSPGTRGNEQYF. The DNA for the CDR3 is TGTGCCAGCAGTCCCGGGACTAGAGGAAACGAGCAGTACTTC.